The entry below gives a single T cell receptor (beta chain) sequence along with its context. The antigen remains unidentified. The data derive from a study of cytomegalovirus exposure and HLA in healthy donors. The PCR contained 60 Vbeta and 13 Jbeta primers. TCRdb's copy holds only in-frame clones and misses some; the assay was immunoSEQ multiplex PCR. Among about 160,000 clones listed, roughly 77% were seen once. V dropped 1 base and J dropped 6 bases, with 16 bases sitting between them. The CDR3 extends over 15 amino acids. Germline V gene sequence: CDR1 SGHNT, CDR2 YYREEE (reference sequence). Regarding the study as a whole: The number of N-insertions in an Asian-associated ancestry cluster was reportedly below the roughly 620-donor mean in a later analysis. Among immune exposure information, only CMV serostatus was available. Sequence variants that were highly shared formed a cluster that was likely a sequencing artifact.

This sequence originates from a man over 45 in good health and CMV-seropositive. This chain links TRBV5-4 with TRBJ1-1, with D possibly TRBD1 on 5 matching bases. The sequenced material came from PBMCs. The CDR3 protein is CASSLRAGGLAEAFF. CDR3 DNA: TGTGCCAGCAGCTTGAGGGCGGGGGGGTTGGCTGAAGCTTTCTTT.